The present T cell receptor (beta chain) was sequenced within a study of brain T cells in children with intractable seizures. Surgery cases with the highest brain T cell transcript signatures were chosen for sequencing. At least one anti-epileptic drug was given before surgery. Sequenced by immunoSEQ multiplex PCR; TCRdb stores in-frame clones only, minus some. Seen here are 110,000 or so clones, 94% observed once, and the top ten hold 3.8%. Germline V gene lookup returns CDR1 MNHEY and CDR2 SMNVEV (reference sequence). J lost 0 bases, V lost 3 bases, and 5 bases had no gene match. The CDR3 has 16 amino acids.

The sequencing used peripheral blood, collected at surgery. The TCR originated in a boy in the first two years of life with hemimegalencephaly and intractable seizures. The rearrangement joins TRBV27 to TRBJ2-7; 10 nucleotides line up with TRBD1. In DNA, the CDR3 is TGTGCCAGCAGTTTGACAGGGGGCCTCCACTCCTACGAGCAGTACTTC. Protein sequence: CASSLTGGLHSYEQYF.